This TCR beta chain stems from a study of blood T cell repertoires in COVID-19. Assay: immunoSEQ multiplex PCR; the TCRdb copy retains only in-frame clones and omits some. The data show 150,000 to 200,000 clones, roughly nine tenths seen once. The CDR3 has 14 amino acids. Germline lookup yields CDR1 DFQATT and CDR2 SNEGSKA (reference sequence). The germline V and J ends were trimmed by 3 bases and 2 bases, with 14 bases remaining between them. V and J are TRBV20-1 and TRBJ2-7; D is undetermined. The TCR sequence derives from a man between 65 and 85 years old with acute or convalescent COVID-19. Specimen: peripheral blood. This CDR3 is CSASKFTQTYEQYF. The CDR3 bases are TGCAGTGCTAGTAAGTTTACCCAGACCTACGAGCAGTACTTC.